The TCR beta chain under discussion was sequenced for a study of blood T cell repertoires in COVID-19. This clone has only a few counts. Some clones are missing from TCRdb's copy, which holds only in-frame ones; the method was immunoSEQ multiplex PCR. The profile shows 250,000 to 350,000 clones, 70% to 90% of them singletons. This CDR3 has 14 residues. The trim removed 4 bases at V and 4 bases at J, leaving 6 bases unmatched. In germline, CDR1 is LNHDA, CDR2 SQIVND (reference sequence). Enrollment of patients from Seattle took place during active infection, with longitudinal follow-up. The clonotype was recovered from a human donor with COVID-19, enrolled during active disease. The donor label of this sample is uncertain. This chain connects TRBV19 to TRBJ2-7, with 8 bases fitting TRBD2. Sequencing was carried out using peripheral blood. CDR3 DNA sequence: TGTGCCAGTAGTACCATAGCGGGAAAGTACGAGCAGTACTTC. Translated, it gives CASSTIAGKYEQYF. Full variable domain (remainder filled in from reference TRBV19 and TRBJ2-7): DGGITQSPKYLFRKEGQNVTLSCEQNLNHDAMYWYRQDPGQGLRLIYYSQIVNDFQKGDIAEGYSVSREKKESFPLTVTSAQKNPTAFYLCASSTIAGKYEQYFGPGTRLTVT.